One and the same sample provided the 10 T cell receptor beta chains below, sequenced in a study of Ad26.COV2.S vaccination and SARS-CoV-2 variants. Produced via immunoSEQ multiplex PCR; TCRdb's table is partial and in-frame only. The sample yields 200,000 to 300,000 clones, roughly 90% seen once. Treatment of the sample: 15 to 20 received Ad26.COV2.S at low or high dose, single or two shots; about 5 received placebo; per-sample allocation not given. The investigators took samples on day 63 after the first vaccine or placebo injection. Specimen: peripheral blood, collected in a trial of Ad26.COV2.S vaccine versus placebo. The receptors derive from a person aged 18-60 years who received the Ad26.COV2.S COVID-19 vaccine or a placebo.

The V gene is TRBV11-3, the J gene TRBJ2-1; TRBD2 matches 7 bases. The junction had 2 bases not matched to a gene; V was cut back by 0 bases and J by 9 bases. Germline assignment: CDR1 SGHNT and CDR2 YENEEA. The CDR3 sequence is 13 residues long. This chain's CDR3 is CASSLEGGSEQFF. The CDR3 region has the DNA TGTGCCAGCAGCTTAGAGGGGGGGAGTGAGCAGTTCTTC.

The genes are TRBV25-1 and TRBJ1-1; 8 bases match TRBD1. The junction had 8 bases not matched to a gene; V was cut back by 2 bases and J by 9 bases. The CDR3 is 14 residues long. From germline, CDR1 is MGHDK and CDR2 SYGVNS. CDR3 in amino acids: CASSETGTGGKAFF. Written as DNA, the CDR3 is TGTGCCAGCAGTGAAACCGGGACAGGCGGGAAAGCTTTCTTT.

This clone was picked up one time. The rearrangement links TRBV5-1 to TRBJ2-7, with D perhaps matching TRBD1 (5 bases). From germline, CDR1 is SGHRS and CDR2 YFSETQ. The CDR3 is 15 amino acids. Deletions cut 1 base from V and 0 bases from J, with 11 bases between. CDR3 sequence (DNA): TGCGCCAGCAGCTTGTCTACGACAGTCTCCTACGAGCAGTACTTC. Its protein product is CASSLSTTVSYEQYF.

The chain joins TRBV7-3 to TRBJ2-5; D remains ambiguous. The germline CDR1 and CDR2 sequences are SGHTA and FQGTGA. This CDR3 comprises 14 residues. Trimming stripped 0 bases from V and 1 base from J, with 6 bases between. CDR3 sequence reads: CASSLTGTQETQYF. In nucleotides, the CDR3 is TGTGCCAGCAGCTTAACTGGTACCCAAGAGACCCAGTACTTC.

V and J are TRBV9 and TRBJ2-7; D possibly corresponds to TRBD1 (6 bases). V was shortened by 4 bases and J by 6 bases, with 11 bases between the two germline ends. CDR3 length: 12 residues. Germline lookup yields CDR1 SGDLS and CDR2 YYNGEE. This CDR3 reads CASSPTGLEQYF. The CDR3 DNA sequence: TGTGCCAGCAGCCCTACAGGGCTCGAGCAGTACTTC.

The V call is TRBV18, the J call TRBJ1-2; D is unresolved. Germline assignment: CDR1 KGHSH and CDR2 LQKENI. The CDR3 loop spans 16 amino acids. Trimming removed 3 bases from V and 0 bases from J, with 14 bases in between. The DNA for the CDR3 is TGTGCCAGCTCACCCTCGACCGGTTTAGCTAACTATGGCTACACCTTC. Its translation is CASSPSTGLANYGYTF.

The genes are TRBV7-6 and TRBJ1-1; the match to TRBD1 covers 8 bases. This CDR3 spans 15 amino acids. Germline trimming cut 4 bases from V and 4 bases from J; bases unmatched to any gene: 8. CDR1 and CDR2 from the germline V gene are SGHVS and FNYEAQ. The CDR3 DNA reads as TGTGCCAGCAGCTCCTGGACAGGGCTGGGCACTGAAGCTTTCTTT. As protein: CASSSWTGLGTEAFF.

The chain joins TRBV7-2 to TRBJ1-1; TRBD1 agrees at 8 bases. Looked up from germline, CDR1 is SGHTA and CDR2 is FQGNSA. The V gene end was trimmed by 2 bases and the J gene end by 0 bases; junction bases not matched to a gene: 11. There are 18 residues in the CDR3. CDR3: CASSLLGQGRLMNTEAFF. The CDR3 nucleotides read TGTGCCAGCAGCTTACTAGGACAGGGTAGACTCATGAACACTGAAGCTTTCTTT.

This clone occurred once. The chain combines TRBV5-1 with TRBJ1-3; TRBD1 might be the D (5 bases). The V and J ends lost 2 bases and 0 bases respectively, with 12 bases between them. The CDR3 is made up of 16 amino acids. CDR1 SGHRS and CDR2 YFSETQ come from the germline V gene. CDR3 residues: CASSFGAATSGNTIYF. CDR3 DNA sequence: TGCGCCAGCAGCTTTGGGGCAGCCACCTCTGGAAACACCATATATTTT.

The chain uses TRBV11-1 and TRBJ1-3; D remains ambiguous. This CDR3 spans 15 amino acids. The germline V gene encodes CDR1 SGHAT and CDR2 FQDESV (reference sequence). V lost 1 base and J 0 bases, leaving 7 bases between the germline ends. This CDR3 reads CASSLDNPSGNTIYF. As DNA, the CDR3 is TGTGCCAGCAGCTTAGACAACCCCTCTGGAAACACCATATATTTT.